This T cell receptor (beta chain) stems from a study of cytomegalovirus exposure and HLA in healthy donors. V lost 1 base and J lost 5, with 8 bases in between. The V gene's germline CDR1 is SGHDN and CDR2 FVKESK. The CDR3 is 13 amino acids. With respect to this clone: Antigen: not known.

General observations from the study: For cytomegalovirus status, the classifier reportedly gave diagnoses with high specificity and sensitivity. Later analysis showed TCR association rates varying by HLA locus, highest for DRB1 and lowest for HLA-C.

PCR primers comprised 60 Vbeta and 13 Jbeta primers. Per the original data handling: In a later analysis, about 11 million of about 80 million unique beta chains occurred in at least two donors. Method: immunoSEQ multiplex PCR; TCRdb's copy keeps in-frame clones and lacks some. V and J calls and clone size are copied from that table; D and trimming were computed from the DNA. Of 75,000 to 100,000 clones in the sample, more than 65% are singletons; the top ten hold about 7.7%. Healthy bone marrow donors supplied every sample. The sequenced sample was PBMCs. The genes are TRBV14 and TRBJ1-1; no reliable D call. The sequence was collected from a man in his fifties or sixties in good health and CMV-seronegative. The CDR3 bases are TGTGCCAGCAGCCAAGGGGTCGGGACTGAAGCTTTCTTT. Its translation: CASSQGVGTEAFF.